These T cell receptor beta chains were read from a single sample in a study of T cell responses to AZD1222 COVID-19 vaccine. Repertoires were generated with immunoSEQ multiplex PCR, while TCRdb's copy carries only in-frame clones and drops some. The sample carries 130,000 to 150,000 clones, 75% to 95% recorded once. Specimen: peripheral blood, collected on day 0 of MenACWY control vaccination. The source is an adult in good health. CDR3s include the opening cysteine and the closing phenylalanine or tryptophan. A D gene is named only where the DNA matches it firmly. The size of a clone is reported for some rows only, either as once, few or many, or as a class for expanded clones.

V gene: TRBV6-1; clone size: .; D gene: .; J gene: TRBJ2-2; CDR3 protein: CASSDRLFPNTGELFF; CDR3 DNA: TGTGCCAGCAGTGATCGCCTATTCCCGAACACCGGGGAGCTGTTTTTT
V gene: TRBV7-3; clone size: .; D gene: TRBD2; J gene: TRBJ2-1; CDR3 protein: CASSLMGTSSYNEQFF; CDR3 DNA: TGTGCCAGCAGCTTAATGGGGACTAGCTCCTACAATGAGCAGTTCTTC
V gene: TRBV27; clone size: .; D gene: .; J gene: TRBJ1-1; CDR3 protein: CASSFTGNTEAFF; CDR3 DNA: TGTGCCAGCAGTTTTACAGGGAACACTGAAGCTTTCTTT
V gene: TRBV7-9; clone size: .; D gene: TRBD2; J gene: TRBJ2-1; CDR3 protein: CASSLKLAGANEQFF; CDR3 DNA: TGTGCCAGCAGCTTAAAACTAGCGGGAGCCAATGAGCAGTTCTTC
V gene: TRBV25-1; clone size: .; D gene: .; J gene: TRBJ1-2; CDR3 protein: CASSENLSYGYTF; CDR3 DNA: TGTGCCAGCAGTGAAAACCTAAGCTATGGCTACACCTTC
V gene: TRBV7-2; clone size: once; D gene: .; J gene: TRBJ2-1; CDR3 protein: CASSLVASTYNEQFF; CDR3 DNA: TGTGCCAGCAGCTTAGTAGCGAGTACCTACAATGAGCAGTTCTTC
V gene: TRBV30; clone size: .; D gene: .; J gene: TRBJ1-6; CDR3 protein: CAWSAGRDNSPLHF; CDR3 DNA: TGTGCCTGGAGTGCGGGACGGGATAATTCACCCCTCCACTTT
V gene: TRBV11-2; clone size: .; D gene: TRBD1; J gene: TRBJ2-7; CDR3 protein: CASSLQTGAVPYEQYF; CDR3 DNA: TGTGCCAGCAGCTTACAAACAGGGGCGGTCCCTTACGAGCAGTACTTC
V gene: TRBV19; clone size: .; D gene: TRBD1; J gene: TRBJ1-2; CDR3 protein: CASTVPGQGPRYGYTF; CDR3 DNA: TGTGCCAGTACCGTCCCGGGACAGGGACCCCGTTATGGCTACACCTTC
V gene: TRBV19; clone size: .; D gene: TRBD1; J gene: TRBJ1-6; CDR3 protein: CASSIYRGPASPLHF; CDR3 DNA: TGTGCCAGTAGTATTTACAGGGGGCCAGCTTCACCCCTCCACTTT
V gene: TRBV5-5; clone size: few; D gene: TRBD1; J gene: TRBJ2-2; CDR3 protein: CASSQGQGYTGELFF; CDR3 DNA: TGTGCCAGCAGCCAGGGACAGGGGTACACCGGGGAGCTGTTTTTT
V gene: TRBV5-1; clone size: .; D gene: .; J gene: TRBJ2-7; CDR3 protein: CASSLGAGDPYEQYF; CDR3 DNA: TGCGCCAGCAGCTTGGGGGCAGGGGACCCCTACGAGCAGTACTTC
V gene: TRBV28; clone size: .; D gene: TRBD1; J gene: TRBJ2-1; CDR3 protein: CASSLVGQGANNEQFF; CDR3 DNA: TGTGCCAGCAGTTTGGTAGGACAGGGGGCAAACAATGAGCAGTTCTTC
V gene: TRBV7-2; clone size: .; D gene: TRBD1; J gene: TRBJ2-2; CDR3 protein: CASSLKTGMNTGELFF; CDR3 DNA: TGTGCCAGCAGCTTGAAGACAGGGATGAACACCGGGGAGCTGTTTTTT
V gene: TRBV6-1; clone size: .; D gene: .; J gene: TRBJ1-3; CDR3 protein: CASSEAIDPSGNTIYF; CDR3 DNA: TGTGCCAGCAGTGAAGCGATAGACCCCTCTGGAAACACCATATATTTT
V gene: TRBV3-1/TRBV3-2; clone size: few; D gene: TRBD1; J gene: TRBJ2-7; CDR3 protein: CASGVGQGIGEQYF; CDR3 DNA: TGTGCCAGCGGAGTGGGACAGGGGATTGGCGAGCAGTACTTC
V gene: TRBV7-9; clone size: .; D gene: TRBD1; J gene: TRBJ2-7; CDR3 protein: CASTRQGYEQYF; CDR3 DNA: TGTGCCAGCACCCGACAGGGGTACGAGCAGTACTTC
V gene: TRBV9; clone size: .; D gene: .; J gene: TRBJ2-7; CDR3 protein: CASSAPPSYEQYF; CDR3 DNA: TGTGCCAGCAGCGCCCCCCCGAGCTACGAGCAGTACTTC
V gene: TRBV5-1; clone size: .; D gene: .; J gene: TRBJ1-5; CDR3 protein: CASSPIGGGNQPQHF; CDR3 DNA: TGCGCCAGCAGCCCTATTGGGGGCGGCAATCAGCCCCAGCATTTT
V gene: TRBV19; clone size: .; D gene: .; J gene: TRBJ1-1; CDR3 protein: CASTPGTRLHTEAFF; CDR3 DNA: TGTGCCAGTACCCCAGGGACTAGGCTACACACTGAAGCTTTCTTT
V gene: TRBV19; clone size: .; D gene: .; J gene: TRBJ2-7; CDR3 protein: CASRGDLSYEQYF; CDR3 DNA: TGTGCCAGTAGGGGGGACCTCTCCTACGAGCAGTACTTC
V gene: TRBV29-1; clone size: .; D gene: TRBD1; J gene: TRBJ1-2; CDR3 protein: CSVVRQGARGGYTF; CDR3 DNA: TGCAGCGTTGTGCGCCAGGGGGCCCGAGGTGGCTACACCTTC
V gene: TRBV7-8; clone size: .; D gene: TRBD1; J gene: TRBJ1-4; CDR3 protein: CASREGGTAPSEKLFF; CDR3 DNA: TGTGCCAGCAGGGAGGGGGGGACAGCCCCCTCTGAGAAACTGTTTTTT
V gene: TRBV28; clone size: .; D gene: .; J gene: TRBJ1-1; CDR3 protein: CASSWAPRNTEAFF; CDR3 DNA: TGTGCCAGCAGTTGGGCCCCTAGAAACACTGAAGCTTTCTTT
V gene: TRBV30; clone size: .; D gene: .; J gene: TRBJ1-2; CDR3 protein: CAWSRGENGYTF; CDR3 DNA: TGTGCCTGGAGTAGGGGAGAGAATGGCTACACCTTC